This TCR beta chain appears in the sequencing data of a study of shared clonotypes between healthy human individuals. Using immunoSEQ multiplex PCR, the repertoire was profiled, and TCRdb retains in-frame clones only, with some absent. The data show 2 million to 3 million clones, with around 90% seen just once and 0.11% to 0.15% held by the top ten. Germline V gene lookup returns CDR1 LNHNV and CDR2 YYDKDF (reference sequence). Trimming cost V 2 bases and J 4 bases, with 18 bases left between them. The CDR3 is 16 amino acids. The clonotype comes from a young man in good health. The chain is built from TRBV15 and TRBJ2-7; perhaps TRBD1 as D (6 bases). Sequenced: naive CD4+ T cells sorted from blood. Subset denoted: CD45RA+ positively selected. The CDR3 here is CATSRMTSGVLYEQYF. The CDR3 nucleotides read TGTGCCACCAGCAGAATGACATCAGGGGTTCTATACGAGCAGTACTTC.